This TCR beta chain derives from a study of spatial heterogeneity in lung cancer. In this sample, this clonotype turned up many times. CDR3 size: 16 residues. J was trimmed by 0 bases and V by 7 bases; bases with no gene match: 9. Germline V CDR1 and CDR2: MNHEY, SVGEGT. Unique molecular identifiers tagged every individual TCR cDNA molecule. In TCRdb, the 5' RACE reads were re-called with MiXCR into one record per CDR3 protein. Found here are some 16,000 distinct CDR3 sequences, under 20% of them singletons; the top ten hold 6.2%. Time point reported: blood at routine non-recurrence follow-up after resection. The input material, whole RNA from tumor, nontumor lung or frozen PBMC, was sequenced unsorted.

This TCR was sampled from a male donor with early-stage non-small cell lung cancer. The chain uses TRBV6-2 or TRBV6-3 and TRBJ2-4, with 7 bases lining up with TRBD1. The sample here was PBMCs, taken at follow-up. The CDR3, as DNA: TGTGCCAGCATCTCCGGGACAGAATTAGCCAAAAACATTCAGTACTTC. Translating it yields CASISGTELAKNIQYF.